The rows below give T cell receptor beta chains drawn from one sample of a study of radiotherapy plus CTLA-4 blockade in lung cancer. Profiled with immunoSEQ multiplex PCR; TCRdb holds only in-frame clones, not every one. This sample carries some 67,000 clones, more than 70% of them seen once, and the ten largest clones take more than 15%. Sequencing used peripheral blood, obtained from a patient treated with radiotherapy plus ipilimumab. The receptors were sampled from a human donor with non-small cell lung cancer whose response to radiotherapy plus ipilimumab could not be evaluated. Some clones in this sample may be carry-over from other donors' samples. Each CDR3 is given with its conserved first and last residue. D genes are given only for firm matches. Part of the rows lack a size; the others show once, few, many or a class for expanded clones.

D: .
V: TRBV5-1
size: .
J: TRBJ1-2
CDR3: CASSYQGDGYTF
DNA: TGCGCCAGCAGCTACCAGGGTGATGGCTACACCTTC

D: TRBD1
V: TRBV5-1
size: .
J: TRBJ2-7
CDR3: CASSWGQGANEQYF
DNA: TGCGCCAGCAGCTGGGGACAGGGGGCGAACGAGCAGTACTTC

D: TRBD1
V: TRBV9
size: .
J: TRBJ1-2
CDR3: CASSHQPDRDGYTF
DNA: TGTGCCAGCAGCCATCAGCCGGACAGGGATGGCTACACCTTC

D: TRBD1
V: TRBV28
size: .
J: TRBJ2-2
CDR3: CASSRPGTVNTGELFF
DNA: TGTGCCAGCAGCCGACCCGGGACAGTGAACACCGGGGAGCTGTTTTTT

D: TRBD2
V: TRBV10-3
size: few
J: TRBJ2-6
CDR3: CAISEPGGLGPGANVLTF
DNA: TGTGCCATCAGTGAGCCGGGGGGGCTCGGTCCTGGGGCCAACGTCCTGACTTTC

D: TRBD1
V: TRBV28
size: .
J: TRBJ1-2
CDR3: CASSAGTGAMGYTF
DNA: TGTGCCAGCAGTGCCGGGACAGGGGCTATGGGCTACACCTTC

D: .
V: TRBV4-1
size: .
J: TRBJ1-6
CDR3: CASSQESIFRLTDNSPLHF
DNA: TGCGCCAGCAGCCAAGAAAGCATCTTCCGACTTACGGATAATTCACCCCTCCACTTT

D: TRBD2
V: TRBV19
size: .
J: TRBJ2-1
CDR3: CASGIRTSGVRSSYNEQFF
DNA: TGTGCCAGTGGTATCCGGACTAGCGGGGTTAGGAGTTCCTACAATGAGCAGTTCTTC

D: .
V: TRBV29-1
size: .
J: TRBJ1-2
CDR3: CSVVVAGGGYTF
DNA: TGCAGCGTTGTCGTGGCAGGTGGGGGCTACACCTTC

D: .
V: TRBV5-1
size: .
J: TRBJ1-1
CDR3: CASSPGERYMNTEAFF
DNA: TGCGCCAGCAGCCCCGGAGAGAGATACATGAACACTGAAGCTTTCTTT

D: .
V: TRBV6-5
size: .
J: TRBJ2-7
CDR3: CASSLSWDFPENYF
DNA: TGTGCCAGCAGTTTATCCTGGGACTTCCCCGAAAATTACTTC

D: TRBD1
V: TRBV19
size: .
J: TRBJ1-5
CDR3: CASSIQDRARHF
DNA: TGTGCCAGTAGTATCCAGGACAGGGCGCGGCATTTT

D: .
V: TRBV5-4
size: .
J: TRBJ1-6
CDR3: CASSAGRSSYNSPLHF
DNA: TGTGCCAGCAGCGCGGGACGCAGCTCCTATAATTCACCCCTCCACTTT

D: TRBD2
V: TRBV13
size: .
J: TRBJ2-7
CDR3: CASSSYPGGRGSSYEQYF
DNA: TGTGCCAGCAGCTCCTACCCGGGGGGGCGGGGGAGTTCCTACGAGCAGTACTTC

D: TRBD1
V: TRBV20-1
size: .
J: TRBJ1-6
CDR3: CSAGQGSPLHF
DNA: TGCAGTGCGGGACAGGGTTCACCCCTCCACTTT

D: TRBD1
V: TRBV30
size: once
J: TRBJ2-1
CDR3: CAWSNSLGQGRIYEQFF
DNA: TGTGCCTGGAGCAACTCCCTGGGACAGGGTAGGATCTATGAGCAGTTCTTC

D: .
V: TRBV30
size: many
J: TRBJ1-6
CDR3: CAWSVGAGGNSPLHF
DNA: TGTGCCTGGAGTGTCGGGGCCGGGGGGAATTCACCCCTCCACTTT

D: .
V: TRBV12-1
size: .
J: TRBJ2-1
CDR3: CASSLGQRGLDCEQFF
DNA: TGTGCCAGCAGCCTAGGGCAGCGGGGGTTAGATTGTGAGCAGTTCTTC

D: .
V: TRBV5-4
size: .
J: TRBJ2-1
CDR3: CASSFSAGSSYNEQFF
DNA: TGTGCCAGCAGCTTTTCGGCGGGGAGCTCCTACAATGAGCAGTTCTTC

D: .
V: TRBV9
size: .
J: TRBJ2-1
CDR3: CASSVASLGDYNEQFF
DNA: TGTGCCAGCAGCGTAGCTAGTTTAGGGGATTACAATGAGCAGTTCTTC

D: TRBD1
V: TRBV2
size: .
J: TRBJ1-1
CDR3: CASRVTGEGTEAFF
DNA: TGTGCCAGCAGAGTGACAGGGGAGGGCACTGAAGCTTTCTTT

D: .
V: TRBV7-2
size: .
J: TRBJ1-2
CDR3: CASSWDSNYGYTF
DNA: TGTGCCAGCAGTTGGGACTCTAACTATGGCTACACCTTC

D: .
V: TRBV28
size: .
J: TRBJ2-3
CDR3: CASTRAGIADTQYF
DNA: TGTGCCAGCACCAGGGCGGGGATTGCAGATACGCAGTATTTT

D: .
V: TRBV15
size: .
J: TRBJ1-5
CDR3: CATSRDRIGNQPQHF
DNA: TGTGCCACCAGCAGGGACAGAATCGGTAATCAGCCCCAGCATTTT